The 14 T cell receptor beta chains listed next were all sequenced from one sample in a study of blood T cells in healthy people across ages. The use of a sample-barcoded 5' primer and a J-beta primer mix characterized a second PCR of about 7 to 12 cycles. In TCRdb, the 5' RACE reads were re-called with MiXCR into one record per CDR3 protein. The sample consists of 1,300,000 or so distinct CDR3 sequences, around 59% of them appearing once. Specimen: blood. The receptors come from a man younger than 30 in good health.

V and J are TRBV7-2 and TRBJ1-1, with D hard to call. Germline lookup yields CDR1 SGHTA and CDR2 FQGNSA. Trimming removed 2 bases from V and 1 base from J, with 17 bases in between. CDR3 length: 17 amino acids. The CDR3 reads CASSLTHVAGRNTEAFF. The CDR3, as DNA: TGTGCCAGCAGCTTAACACACGTCGCTGGTAGGAACACTGAAGCTTTCTTT.

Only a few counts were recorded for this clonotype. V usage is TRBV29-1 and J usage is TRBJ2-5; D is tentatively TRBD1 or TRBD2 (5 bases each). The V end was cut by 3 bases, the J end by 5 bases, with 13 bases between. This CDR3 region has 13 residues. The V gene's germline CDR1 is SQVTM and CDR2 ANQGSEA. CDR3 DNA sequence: TGCAGCGTTGACCAGGGAGTTCGTGAGACCCAGTACTTC. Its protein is CSVDQGVRETQYF.

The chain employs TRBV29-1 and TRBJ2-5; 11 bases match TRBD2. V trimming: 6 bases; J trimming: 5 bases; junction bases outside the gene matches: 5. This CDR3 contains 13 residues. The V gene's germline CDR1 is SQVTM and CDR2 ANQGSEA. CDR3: CSVRLAGRETQYF. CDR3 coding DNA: TGCAGCGTACGACTAGCGGGGCGGGAGACCCAGTACTTC. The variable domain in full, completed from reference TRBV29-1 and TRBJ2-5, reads SAVISQKPSRDICQRGTSLTIQCQVDSQVTMMFWYRQQPGQSLTLIATANQGSEATYESGFVIDKFPISRPNLTFSTLTVSNMSPEDSSIYLCSVRLAGRETQYFGPGTRLLVL.

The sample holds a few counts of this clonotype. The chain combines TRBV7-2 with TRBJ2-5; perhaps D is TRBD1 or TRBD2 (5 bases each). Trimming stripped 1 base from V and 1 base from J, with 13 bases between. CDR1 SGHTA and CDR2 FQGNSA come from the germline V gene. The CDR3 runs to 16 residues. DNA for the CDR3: TGTGCCAGCAGCTTAGGGGATGTGGGACCCCAAGAGACCCAGTACTTC. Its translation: CASSLGDVGPQETQYF.

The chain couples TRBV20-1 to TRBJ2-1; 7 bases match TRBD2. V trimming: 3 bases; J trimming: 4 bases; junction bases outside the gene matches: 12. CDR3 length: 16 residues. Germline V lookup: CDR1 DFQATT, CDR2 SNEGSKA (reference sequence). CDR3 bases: TGCAGTGCTAGTTCCTTCGCGGGAGTGGGTTACAATGAGCAGTTCTTC. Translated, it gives CSASSFAGVGYNEQFF.

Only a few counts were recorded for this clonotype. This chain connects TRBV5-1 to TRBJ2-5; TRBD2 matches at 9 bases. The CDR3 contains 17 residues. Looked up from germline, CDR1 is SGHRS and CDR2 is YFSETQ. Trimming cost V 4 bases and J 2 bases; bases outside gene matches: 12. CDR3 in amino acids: CASSPTLTREGQETQYF. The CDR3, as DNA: TGCGCCAGCAGCCCAACGTTGACGCGGGAGGGTCAAGAGACCCAGTACTTC.

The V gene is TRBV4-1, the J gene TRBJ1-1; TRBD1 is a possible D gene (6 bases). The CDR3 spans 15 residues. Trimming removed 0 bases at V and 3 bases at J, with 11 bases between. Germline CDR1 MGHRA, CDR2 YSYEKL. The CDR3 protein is CASSQDYRADTEAFF. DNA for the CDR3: TGCGCCAGCAGCCAAGACTACAGGGCGGACACTGAAGCTTTCTTT.

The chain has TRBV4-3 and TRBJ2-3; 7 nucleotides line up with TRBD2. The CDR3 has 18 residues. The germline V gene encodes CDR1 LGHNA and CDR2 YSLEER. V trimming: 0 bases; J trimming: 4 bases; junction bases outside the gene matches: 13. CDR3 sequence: CASSQDPCGGESPDTQYF. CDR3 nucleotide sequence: TGCGCCAGCAGCCAAGATCCTTGCGGGGGTGAAAGTCCAGATACGCAGTATTTT.

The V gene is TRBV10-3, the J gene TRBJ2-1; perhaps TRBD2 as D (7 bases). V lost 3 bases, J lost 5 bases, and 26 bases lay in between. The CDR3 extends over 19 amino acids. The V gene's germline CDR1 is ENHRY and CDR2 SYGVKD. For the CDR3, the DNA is TGTGCCATCAGTGACCCTCGAGATGGGGGGGGCCCCACGCACAATGAGCAGTTCTTC. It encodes CAISDPRDGGGPTHNEQFF.

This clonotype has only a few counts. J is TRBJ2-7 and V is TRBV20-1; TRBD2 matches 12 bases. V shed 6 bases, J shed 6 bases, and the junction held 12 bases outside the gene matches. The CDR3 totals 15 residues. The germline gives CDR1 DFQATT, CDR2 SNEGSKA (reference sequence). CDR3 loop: CSAERPGTSGCEQYF. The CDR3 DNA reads TGCAGTGCCGAACGCCCCGGGACTAGCGGGTGCGAGCAGTACTTC.

CDR3 residues: CASSPGTGRENEQFF. CDR3 in DNA: TGCGCCAGCAGCCCCGGGACAGGAAGGGAAAATGAGCAGTTCTTC. The chain uses TRBV5-1 and TRBJ2-1, with TRBD1 matching 8 bases. CDR1 SGHRS and CDR2 YFSETQ come from the germline V gene. V lost 4 bases to trimming and J lost 7 bases; unmatched junction nucleotides: 10. The CDR3 totals 15 residues.

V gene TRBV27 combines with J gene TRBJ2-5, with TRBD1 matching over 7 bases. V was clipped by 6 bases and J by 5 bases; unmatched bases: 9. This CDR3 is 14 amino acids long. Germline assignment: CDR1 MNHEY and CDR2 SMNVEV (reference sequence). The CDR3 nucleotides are TGTGCCAGCAGCCGACAGGGAACTGTTGAGACCCAGTACTTC. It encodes CASSRQGTVETQYF.

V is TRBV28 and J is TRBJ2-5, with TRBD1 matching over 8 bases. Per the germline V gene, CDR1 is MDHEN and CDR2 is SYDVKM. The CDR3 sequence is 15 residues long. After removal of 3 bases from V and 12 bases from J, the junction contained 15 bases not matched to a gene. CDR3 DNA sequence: TGTGCCAGCAGTTTGGGGCAGGGGGCTTTGAGAGGGGAGTACTTC. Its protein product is CASSLGQGALRGEYF.

The CDR3, as DNA: TGTGCCAGCAGGAGACAGGGAACCTACAATGAGCAGTACTTC. This codes for CASRRQGTYNEQYF. The rearrangement uses TRBV6-5 and TRBJ2-1; 7 nucleotides match TRBD1. With the DNA end fitting TRBJ2-7 better, the J assignment may be wrong. This CDR3 is 14 amino acids long. Germline V CDR1 and CDR2: MNHEY, SVGAGI.